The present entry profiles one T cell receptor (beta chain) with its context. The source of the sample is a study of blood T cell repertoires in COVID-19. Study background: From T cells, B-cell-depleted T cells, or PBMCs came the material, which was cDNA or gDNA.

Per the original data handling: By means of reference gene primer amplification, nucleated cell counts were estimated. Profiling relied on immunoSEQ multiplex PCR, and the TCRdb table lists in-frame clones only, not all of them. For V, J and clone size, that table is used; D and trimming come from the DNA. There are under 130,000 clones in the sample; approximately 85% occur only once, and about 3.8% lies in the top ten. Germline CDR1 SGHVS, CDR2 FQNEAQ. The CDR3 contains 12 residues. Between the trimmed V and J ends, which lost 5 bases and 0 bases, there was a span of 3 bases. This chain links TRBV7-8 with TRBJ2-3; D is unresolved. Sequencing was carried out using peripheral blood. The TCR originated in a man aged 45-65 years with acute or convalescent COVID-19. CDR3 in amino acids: CASSPSTDTQYF. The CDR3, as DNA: TGTGCCAGCAGCCCAAGCACAGATACGCAGTATTTT. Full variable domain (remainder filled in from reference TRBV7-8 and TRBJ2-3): GAGVSQSPRYKVAKRGQDVALRCDPISGHVSLFWYQQALGQGPEFLTYFQNEAQLDKSGLPSDRFFAERPEGSVSTLKIQRTQQEDSAVYLCASSPSTDTQYFGPGTRLTVL.